This T cell receptor (beta chain) was observed in a study of blood T cell repertoires in COVID-19. At the level of the study: Donors in the United States, Italy and Spain gave samples during acute or convalescent COVID-19. Sources were T cells, B-cell-depleted T cells, or PBMCs; the material itself was cDNA or gDNA.

Original processing methods: Estimation of nucleated cell counts relied on the amplification of reference gene primers. Clones were read by immunoSEQ multiplex PCR, and TCRdb kept only the in-frame ones, dropping some. V and J calls plus clone size are reproduced from that table; the DNA served to infer D and trimming. The data contain 150,000 to 200,000 clones, roughly 75% of them seen just once; the ten biggest clones take up about 7%. In this sample, this clone turned up once. With 1 base clipped from V and 5 bases from J, the junction kept 2 bases outside the gene matches. The V gene's germline CDR1 is SGHAT and CDR2 FQNNGV. This CDR3 has 16 residues.

Sequencing was done on a sample of peripheral blood. The V call is TRBV11-2, the J call TRBJ2-1; 13 positions agree with TRBD2. The receptor was derived from a man between 65 and 79 years old with active or convalescent COVID-19. The CDR3 bases are TGTGCCAGCAGCTTAGTAGGGACTAGCGGGAACAATGAGCAGTTCTTC. Translating gives CASSLVGTSGNNEQFF.